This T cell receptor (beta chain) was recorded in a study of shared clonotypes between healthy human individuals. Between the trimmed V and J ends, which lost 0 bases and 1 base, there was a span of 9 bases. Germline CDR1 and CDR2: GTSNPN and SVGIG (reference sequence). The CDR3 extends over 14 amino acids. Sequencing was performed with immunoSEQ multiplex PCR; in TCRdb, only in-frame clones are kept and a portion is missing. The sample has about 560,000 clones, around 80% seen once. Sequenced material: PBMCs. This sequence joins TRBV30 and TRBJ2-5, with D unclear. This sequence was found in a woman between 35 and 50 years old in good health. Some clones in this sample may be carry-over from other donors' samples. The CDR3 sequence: CAWSVRISQETQYF. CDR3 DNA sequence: TGTGCCTGGAGTGTACGTATCAGCCAAGAGACCCAGTACTTC.